This entry is about one T cell receptor (beta chain). Its antigen is still unknown. Base quality data are lacking; no much larger clone is found one base away. The data belong to a study of blood T cell repertoires in COVID-19 (dated by TCRdb to between 2020 and 2021). With regard to the full study: Collaborator samples came from the United States, Italy and Spain and covered acute and convalescent phases of COVID-19. The material from the prospective study consisted of cDNA or gDNA derived from T cells, B-cell-depleted T cells, or PBMCs. The dataset comprised deeply sampled blood TCRbeta repertoires from subjects exposed to, actively infected with, or recovered from COVID-19. The repertoires were made available in a free public database intended to serve as a resource for research on the immune response to SARS-CoV-2. Samples came from the ongoing ImmuneRACE study (first 160 participants) plus 1,254 subjects from 6 global collaborators. The sample metadata nearly always contained a de-identified subject ID, COVID-19 status, age in years and sex. Where available, HLA class I and class II types were obtained from metadata supplied by the sample provider rather than from assay-based typing.

The germline V gene supplies CDR1 SGHRS and CDR2 YFSETQ. V is clipped by 3 bases and J by 1 base, and the sequence between their germline boundaries is 15 bases long. Measured from the cysteine to the phenylalanine, the CDR3 is 16 residues long. Of all the DNA, just the CDR3 is kept, 48 bases in frame from base 1. Enrolling through a virtual design, the prospective study's participants ranged in age from roughly 18 to 95 years and lived across roughly 24 United States geographic areas. In the prospective study, participants were assigned to cohorts based on the clinical history participants reported in a screening survey and a study questionnaire. Recovered participants in ImmuneRACE Cohort 3 were defined as having two consecutive negative NP/OP PCR tests, clearance from a healthcare professional, or resolution of symptoms. In the prospective study, mobile phlebotomists collected whole blood, serum and a nasopharyngeal or oropharyngeal swab from each participant. Participants in the prospective study had the option to provide additional blood draws and questionnaires over an approximately 2-month period. Blood samples from the prospective study were shipped frozen or at room temperature prior to DNA extraction.

Paper-wide results and their limitations: The amount of clinical and demographic metadata varied by source and participant and was provided uncurated.

TCRbeta CDR3 regions were amplified from genomic DNA by means of the immunoSEQ Assay, a bias-controlled multiplex PCR. In the original analysis: The number of nucleated cells in each sample was estimated by amplification of reference gene primers within the assay. Sequence reads were collapsed and filtered to measure the absolute abundance of every unique TCRbeta CDR3 rearrangement. Productive Simpson clonality was computed per sample as the square root of Simpson's diversity index over productive rearrangements. TCRdb retrieved this table from immuneACCESS and kept in-frame rearrangements only. Not all clones are present; in checked studies, unresolved V genes account for under half, and no reason is known for the remainder. The DNA gave D and trimming, while V, J and clone size come from that table. The sample table records under 350,000 clones; around 86% of these occur just once. The leading ten clones occupy about 1.7% of the sample.

This chain joins TRBV5-1 to TRBJ2-3; the best D guess is TRBD1, with 5 bases matching. The TCR sequence derives from a middle-aged woman who had recovered from COVID-19. Sequenced sample: PBMCs or T cells enriched from blood (not recorded which). The DNA sequence is as follows: TGCGCCAGCAGCTCGTCAGAACCCAGGGGCACAGATACGCAGTATTTT. It codes for CASSSSEPRGTDTQYF.